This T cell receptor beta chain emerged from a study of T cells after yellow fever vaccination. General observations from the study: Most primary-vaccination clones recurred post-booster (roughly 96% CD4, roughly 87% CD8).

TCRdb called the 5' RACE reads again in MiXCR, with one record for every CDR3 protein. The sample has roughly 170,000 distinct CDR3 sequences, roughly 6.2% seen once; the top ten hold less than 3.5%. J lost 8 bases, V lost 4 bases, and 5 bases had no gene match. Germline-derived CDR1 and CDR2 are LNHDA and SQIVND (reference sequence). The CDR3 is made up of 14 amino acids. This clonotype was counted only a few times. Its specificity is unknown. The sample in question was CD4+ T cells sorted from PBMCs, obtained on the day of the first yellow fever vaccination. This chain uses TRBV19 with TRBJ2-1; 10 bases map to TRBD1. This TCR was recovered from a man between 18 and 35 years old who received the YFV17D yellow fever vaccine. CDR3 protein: CASSTRQGAHEQFF. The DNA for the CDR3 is TGTGCCAGTAGTACCCGACAGGGGGCCCATGAGCAGTTCTTC.